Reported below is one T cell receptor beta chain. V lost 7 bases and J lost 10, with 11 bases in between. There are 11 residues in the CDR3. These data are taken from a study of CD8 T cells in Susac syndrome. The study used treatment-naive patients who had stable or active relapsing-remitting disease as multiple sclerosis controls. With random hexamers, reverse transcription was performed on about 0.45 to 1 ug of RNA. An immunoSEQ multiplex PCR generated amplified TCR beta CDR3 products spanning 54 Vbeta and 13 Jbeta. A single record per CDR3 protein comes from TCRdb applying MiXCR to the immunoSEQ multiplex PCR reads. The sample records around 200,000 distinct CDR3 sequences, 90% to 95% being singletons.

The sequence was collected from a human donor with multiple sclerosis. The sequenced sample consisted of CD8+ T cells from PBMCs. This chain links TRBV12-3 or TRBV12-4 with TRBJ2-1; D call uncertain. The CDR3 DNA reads TGTGCCAGCACCCCGGTTGGCGAGCAGTTCTTC. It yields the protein CASTPVGEQFF.